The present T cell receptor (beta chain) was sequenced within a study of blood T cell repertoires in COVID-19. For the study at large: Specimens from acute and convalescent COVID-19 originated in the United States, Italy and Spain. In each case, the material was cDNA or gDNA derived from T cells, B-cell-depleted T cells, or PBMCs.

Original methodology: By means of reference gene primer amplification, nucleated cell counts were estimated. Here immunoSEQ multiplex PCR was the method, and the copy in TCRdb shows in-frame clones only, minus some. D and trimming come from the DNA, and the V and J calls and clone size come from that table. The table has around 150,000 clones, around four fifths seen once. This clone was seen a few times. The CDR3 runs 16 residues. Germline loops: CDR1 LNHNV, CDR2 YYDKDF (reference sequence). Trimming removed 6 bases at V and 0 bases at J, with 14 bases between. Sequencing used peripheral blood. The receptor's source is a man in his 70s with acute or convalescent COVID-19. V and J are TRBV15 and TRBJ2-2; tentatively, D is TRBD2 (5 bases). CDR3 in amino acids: CATSEGSRANTGELFF. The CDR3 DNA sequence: TGTGCCACCAGTGAGGGCTCACGGGCGAACACCGGGGAGCTGTTTTTT.